These T cell receptor beta chains were read from a single sample in a study of beta chain features in type 1 diabetes. Here immunoSEQ multiplex PCR was the method, and the copy in TCRdb shows in-frame clones only, minus some. The data contain roughly 300,000 clones, 8% of them seen just once; the ten biggest clones take up 0.44%. Material for sequencing was central memory CD4+ T cells from blood. Receptors were obtained from a woman under 30 in good health. Each CDR3 is given with its conserved first and last residue. Fields, in order: clone size, J gene, D gene, V gene, CDR3 length, CDR3 DNA, CDR3 protein. A D gene is named only where the DNA matches it firmly. Rows give clone size only sometimes, using once, few, many, or a class for an expanded clone.

>few|TRBJ2-5|NA|TRBV10-3|13
TGTGCCACTCGCCAGGGGGGCCAAGAGACCCAGTACTTC
CATRQGGQETQYF
>NA|TRBJ1-2|TRBD1|TRBV6-1|14
TGTGCCATCAGTGATCGTGGACAGGGTATTAGCTACACCTTC
CAISDRGQGISYTF
>few|TRBJ1-3|TRBD1|TRBV10-3|12
TGTGCCAGCCGGGACAGTGGAAACACCATATATTTT
CASRDSGNTIYF
>many|TRBJ2-1|TRBD1|TRBV5-6|16
TGTGCCAGCAGCAGACGACAGGGGGAATCGTACAATGAGCAGTTCTTC
CASSRRQGESYNEQFF
>NA|TRBJ2-1|NA|TRBV5-5|14
TGTGCCAGCACCTCAGGGTTGTCCTACAATGAGCAGTTCTTC
CASTSGLSYNEQFF
>NA|TRBJ2-5|NA|TRBV10-3|13
TGTGCCATCAGTGAACCCCCCATAGAGACCCAGTACTTC
CAISEPPIETQYF
>NA|TRBJ2-1|TRBD2|TRBV7-9|17
TGTGCCAGCAGCTTCGGATCCGGGACTAGCGGGAGGAATGAGCAGTTCTTC
CASSFGSGTSGRNEQFF
>NA|TRBJ1-1|NA|TRBV19|11
TGTGCCAGTGGACAGAACACTGAAGCTTTCTTT
CASGQNTEAFF
>many|TRBJ1-4|NA|TRBV19|13
TGTGCCAGTAGTATAAACCTGGCTGAGAAACTGTTTTTT
CASSINLAEKLFF
>few|TRBJ2-7|NA|TRBV7-8|13
TGTGCCAGCAGCTTACAGGCTAGTACCGAGCAGTACTTC
CASSLQASTEQYF
>few|TRBJ1-5|TRBD1|TRBV19|13
TGTGCCAGTACGGGACAGGGATATCAGCCCCAGCATTTT
CASTGQGYQPQHF
>NA|TRBJ2-7|NA|TRBV6-1|19
TGTGCCAGCAGTGAATATGGAACAAACTGGGGTTTAGGAACCTACGAGCAGTACTTC
CASSEYGTNWGLGTYEQYF
>NA|TRBJ1-1|NA|TRBV2|13
TGTGCCAGCAGCGGGACACCGAAGGTTGAAGCTTTCTTT
CASSGTPKVEAFF
>few|TRBJ2-7|TRBD1|TRBV19|15
TGTGCCACTTATTGGGGGGACAGGGAAGGCTACGAGCAGTACTTC
CATYWGDREGYEQYF
>NA|TRBJ1-2|NA|TRBV6-5|15
TGTGCCAGCAGGTCCGCCCGGGACGGTGCCTATGGCTACACCTTC
CASRSARDGAYGYTF
>many|TRBJ2-1|TRBD2|TRBV27|15
TGTGCCAGCAGTCAAAGCGGGAGAGGTTACAATGAGCAGTTCTTC
CASSQSGRGYNEQFF
>NA|TRBJ2-1|NA|TRBV5-1|13
TGCGCCAGCAGCTTTCTATCCTACAATGAGCAGTTCTTC
CASSFLSYNEQFF
>NA|TRBJ2-7|NA|TRBV11-3|14
TGTGCCAGCAGCTTAGATCCCAGCTCCTACGAGCAGTACTTC
CASSLDPSSYEQYF
>many|TRBJ2-1|TRBD2|TRBV7-6|15
TGTGCCAGCAGCTCCCGGACTAGCGGGATAAATGAGCAGTTCTTC
CASSSRTSGINEQFF
>few|TRBJ2-1|NA|TRBV19|15
TGTGCCAGTAGTATGTGGGAGGCCGGGTACAATGAGCAGTTCTTC
CASSMWEAGYNEQFF
>NA|TRBJ2-1|TRBD2|TRBV15|16
TGTGCCACCAGCAGAGGTAGCGGGAGGGCGGTAGGGGAGCAGTTCTTC
CATSRGSGRAVGEQFF
>NA|TRBJ2-1|NA|TRBV13|15
TGTGCCAGCACCGTAAGACAGGCTCTCCTCAATGAGCAGTTCTTC
CASTVRQALLNEQFF
>NA|TRBJ1-2|NA|TRBV28|11
TGTGCCAGCAGCCGCGAGCGTGGCTACACCTTC
CASSRERGYTF
>few|TRBJ2-7|TRBD2|TRBV4-2|15
TGTGCCAGCAGCCAAGAACTAGCGGGAGTCCACGAGCAGTACTTC
CASSQELAGVHEQYF
>few|TRBJ1-1|NA|TRBV19|14
TGTGCCAGTAGTAATCTAGGGGGGAGGACTGAAGCTTTCTTT
CASSNLGGRTEAFF
>many|TRBJ2-1|TRBD1|TRBV5-1|15
TGCGCCAGCAGCTCGGCAGGGGGCGTCTACAATGAGCAGTTCTTC
CASSSAGGVYNEQFF
>NA|TRBJ2-7|TRBD2|TRBV7-2|15
TGTGCCAGCAGCTTAGGGGGGACTAAAGCCTACGAGCAGTACTTC
CASSLGGTKAYEQYF
>few|TRBJ2-1|NA|TRBV7-3|14
TGTGCCAGCAGCTTATCCGGTCCCGTGAATGAGCAGTTCTTC
CASSLSGPVNEQFF
>NA|TRBJ2-1|NA|TRBV27|15
TGTGCCAGCAGTTTACAACAGGGAACGTACAATGAGCAGTTCTTC
CASSLQQGTYNEQFF
>few|TRBJ2-1|NA|TRBV6-5|14
TGTGCCAGCCAAAGGGGGGGTCCTGGCAATGAGCAGTTCTTC
CASQRGGPGNEQFF
>NA|TRBJ2-7|NA|TRBV10-3|11
TGTGCCATCAGTGACTTAGTGGAACAGTACTTC
CAISDLVEQYF
>NA|TRBJ1-4|NA|TRBV7-3|12
TGTGCCAGCAGCCCCCCGGGTGGGCGACTGTTTTTT
CASSPPGGRLFF
>NA|TRBJ2-5|NA|TRBV11-2|14
TGTGCCAGCAGCCAGAGAAGGACTGAAGAGACCCAGTACTTC
CASSQRRTEETQYF
>NA|TRBJ2-6|TRBD2|TRBV7-8|16
TGTGCCAGCGGGACTAGCGGGACCTCTGGGGCCAACGTCCTGACTTTC
CASGTSGTSGANVLTF